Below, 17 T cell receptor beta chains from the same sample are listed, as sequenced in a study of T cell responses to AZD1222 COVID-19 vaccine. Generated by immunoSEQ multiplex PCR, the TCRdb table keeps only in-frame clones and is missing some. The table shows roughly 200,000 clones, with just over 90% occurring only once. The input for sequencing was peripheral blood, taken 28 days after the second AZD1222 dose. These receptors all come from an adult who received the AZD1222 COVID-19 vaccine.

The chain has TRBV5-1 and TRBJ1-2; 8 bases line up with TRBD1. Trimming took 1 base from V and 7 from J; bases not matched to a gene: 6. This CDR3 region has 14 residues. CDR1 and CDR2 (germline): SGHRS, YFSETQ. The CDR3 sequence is CASSLLSTGGGYTF. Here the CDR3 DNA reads TGCGCCAGCAGCTTGCTTAGTACAGGGGGTGGCTACACCTTC.

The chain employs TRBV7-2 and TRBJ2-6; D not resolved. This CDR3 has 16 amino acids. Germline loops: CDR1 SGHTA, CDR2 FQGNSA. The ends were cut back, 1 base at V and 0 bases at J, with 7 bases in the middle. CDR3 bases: TGTGCCAGCAGCTTAGTTAGTGTCTCTGGGGCCAACGTCCTGACTTTC. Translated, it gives CASSLVSVSGANVLTF.

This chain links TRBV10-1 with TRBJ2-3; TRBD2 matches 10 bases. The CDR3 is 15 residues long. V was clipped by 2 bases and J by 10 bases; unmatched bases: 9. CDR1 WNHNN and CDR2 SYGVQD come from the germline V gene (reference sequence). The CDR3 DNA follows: TGCGCCAGCAGTGAGCCTAGCGGGAGCACCTTTGCGCAGTATTTT. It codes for CASSEPSGSTFAQYF.

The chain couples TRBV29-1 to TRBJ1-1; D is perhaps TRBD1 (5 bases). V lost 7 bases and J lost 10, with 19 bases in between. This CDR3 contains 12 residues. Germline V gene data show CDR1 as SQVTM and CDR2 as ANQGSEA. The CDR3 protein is CSAVKPSGGAFF. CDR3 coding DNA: TGCAGCGCCGTAAAACCTTCGGGGGGAGCTTTCTTT. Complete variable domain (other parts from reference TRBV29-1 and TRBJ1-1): SAVISQKPSRDICQRGTSLTIQCQVDSQVTMMFWYRQQPGQSLTLIATANQGSEATYESGFVIDKFPISRPNLTFSTLTVSNMSPEDSSIYLCSAVKPSGGAFFGQGTRLTVV.

In DNA form, the CDR3 reads TGCGCCAGCAGCCAAGAAAACGGGAGGTTAGGGGAGACCCAGTACTTC. Its protein is CASSQENGRLGETQYF. V is TRBV4-3 and J is TRBJ2-5; 7 bases align to TRBD2. Per germline, CDR1 LGHNA and CDR2 YSLEER. The J segment lost 5 bases and the V segment lost 0 bases, leaving 9 bases of the junction unmatched. The CDR3 length is 16 residues.

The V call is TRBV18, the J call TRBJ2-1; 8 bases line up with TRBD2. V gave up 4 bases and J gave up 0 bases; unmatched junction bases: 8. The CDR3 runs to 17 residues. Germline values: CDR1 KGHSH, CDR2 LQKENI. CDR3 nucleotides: TGTGCCAGCTCACTCATAGCGGGGCTGAGCTCCTACAATGAGCAGTTCTTC. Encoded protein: CASSLIAGLSSYNEQFF.

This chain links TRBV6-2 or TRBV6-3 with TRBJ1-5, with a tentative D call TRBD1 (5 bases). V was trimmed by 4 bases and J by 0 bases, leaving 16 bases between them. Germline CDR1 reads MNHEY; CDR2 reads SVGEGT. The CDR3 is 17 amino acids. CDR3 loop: CASSFGHGAYSNQPQHF. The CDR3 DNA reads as TGTGCCAGCAGTTTCGGACATGGCGCTTATAGCAATCAGCCCCAGCATTTT.

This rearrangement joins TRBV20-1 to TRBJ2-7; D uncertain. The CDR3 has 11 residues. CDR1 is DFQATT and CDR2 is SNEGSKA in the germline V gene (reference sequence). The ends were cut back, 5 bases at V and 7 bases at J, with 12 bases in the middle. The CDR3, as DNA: TGCAGTGCTCCTGCCGCGTCGGAGCAGTACTTC. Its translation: CSAPAASEQYF.

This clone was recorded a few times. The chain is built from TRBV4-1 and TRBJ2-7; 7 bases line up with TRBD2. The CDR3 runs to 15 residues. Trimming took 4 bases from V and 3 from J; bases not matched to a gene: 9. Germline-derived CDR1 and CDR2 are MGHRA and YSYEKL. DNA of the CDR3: TGCGCCAGCAGCCGAAACGGCCCGGGAGGCTACGAGCAGTACTTC. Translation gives CASSRNGPGGYEQYF.

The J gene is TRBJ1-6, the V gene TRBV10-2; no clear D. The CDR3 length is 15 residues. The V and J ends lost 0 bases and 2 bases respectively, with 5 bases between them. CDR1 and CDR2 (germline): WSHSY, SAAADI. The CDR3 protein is CASSESLTYNSPLHF. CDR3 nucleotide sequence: TGCGCCAGCAGTGAGTCGTTGACCTATAATTCACCCCTCCACTTT.

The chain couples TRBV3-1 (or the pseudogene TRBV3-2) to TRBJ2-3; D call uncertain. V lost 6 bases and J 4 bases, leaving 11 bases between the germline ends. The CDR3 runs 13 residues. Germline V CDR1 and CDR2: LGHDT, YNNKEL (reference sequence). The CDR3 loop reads CASSLPFPDTQYF. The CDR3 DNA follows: TGTGCCAGCAGTCTTCCTTTTCCAGATACGCAGTATTTT.

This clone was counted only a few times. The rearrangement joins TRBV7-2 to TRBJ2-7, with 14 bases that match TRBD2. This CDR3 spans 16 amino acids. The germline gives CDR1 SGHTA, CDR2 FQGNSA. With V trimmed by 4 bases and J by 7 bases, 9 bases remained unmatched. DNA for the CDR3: TGTGCCAGCAGCTCGAGGACTAGCGGGGGGTTACGGGAGCAGTACTTC. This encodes CASSSRTSGGLREQYF.

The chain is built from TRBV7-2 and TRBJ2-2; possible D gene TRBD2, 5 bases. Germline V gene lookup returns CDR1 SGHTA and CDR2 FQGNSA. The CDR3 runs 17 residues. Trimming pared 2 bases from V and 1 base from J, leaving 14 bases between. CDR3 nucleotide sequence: TGTGCCAGCAGCTTATTTCGGCGGGCCCGGAACACCGGGGAGCTGTTTTTT. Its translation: CASSLFRRARNTGELFF.

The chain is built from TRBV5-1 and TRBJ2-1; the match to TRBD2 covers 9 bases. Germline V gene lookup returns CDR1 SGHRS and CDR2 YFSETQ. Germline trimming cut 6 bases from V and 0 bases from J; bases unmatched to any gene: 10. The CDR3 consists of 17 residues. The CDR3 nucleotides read TGCGCCAGCACTAGCGGGGCGGCGATAGGCTCCTACAATGAGCAGTTCTTC. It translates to CASTSGAAIGSYNEQFF. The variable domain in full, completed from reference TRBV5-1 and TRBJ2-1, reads KAGVTQTPRYLIKTRGQQVTLSCSPISGHRSVSWYQQTPGQGLQFLFEYFSETQRNKGNFPGRFSGRQFSNSRSEMNVSTLELGDSALYLCASTSGAAIGSYNEQFFGPGTRLTVL.

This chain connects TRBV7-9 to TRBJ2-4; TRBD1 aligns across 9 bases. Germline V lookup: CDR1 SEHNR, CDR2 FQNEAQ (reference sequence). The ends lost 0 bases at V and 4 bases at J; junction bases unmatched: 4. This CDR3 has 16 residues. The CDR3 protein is CASSLAGTGTKNIQYF. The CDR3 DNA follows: TGTGCCAGCAGCTTAGCCGGGACAGGGACGAAAAACATTCAGTACTTC.

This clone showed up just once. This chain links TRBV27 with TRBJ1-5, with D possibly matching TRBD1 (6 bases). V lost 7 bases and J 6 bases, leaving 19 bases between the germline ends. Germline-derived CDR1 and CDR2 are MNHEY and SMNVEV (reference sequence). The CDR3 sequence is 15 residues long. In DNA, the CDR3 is TGTGCCAGCACCCCTAGGGCAGGCAGGGGTCAGCCCCAGCATTTT. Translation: CASTPRAGRGQPQHF.

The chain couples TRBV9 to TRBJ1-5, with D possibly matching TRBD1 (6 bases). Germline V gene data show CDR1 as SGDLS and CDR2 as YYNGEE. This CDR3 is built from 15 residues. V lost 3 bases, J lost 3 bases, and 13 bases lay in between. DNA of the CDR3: TGTGCCAGCAGCGCCCACAGGGACTCCAATCAGCCCCAGCATTTT. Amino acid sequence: CASSAHRDSNQPQHF.